The clone carrying this TCR beta chain was recorded a few times. The antigen remains unidentified. The source of the sample is a study of cytomegalovirus exposure and HLA in healthy donors. Study findings and constraints: Highly shared variants forming one cluster were likely a sequencing artifact. One variant, a missense change in DCLRE1C, was linked in a later analysis to TCR beta V- and J-gene trimming.

The PCR ran on 60 Vbeta and 13 Jbeta primers. TCRdb keeps only in-frame clones here, not all; method: immunoSEQ multiplex PCR. The data hold about 150,000 clones, with 79% observed a single time. The CDR3 runs to 13 residues. The V gene's germline CDR1 is MNHNS and CDR2 SASEGT. The V and J ends lost 11 bases and 4 bases respectively, with 14 bases between them. This donor's CMV serostatus is unrecorded. This clonotype was obtained from a human donor in good health. The chain has TRBV6-1 and TRBJ1-4; D might be TRBD1 (6 bases). Sample: PBMCs. CDR3 bases: TGTGCCGGGAGACAGGCCGTTAATGAAAAACTGTTTTTT. Its translation: CAGRQAVNEKLFF.